Described below is a single TCR beta chain sequence and its context. Next came a second PCR, run for about 7 to 12 cycles, which used a sample-barcoded 5' primer along with a J-beta primer mix. In TCRdb, the 5' RACE reads were re-called with MiXCR into one record per CDR3 protein. The table records some 1.8 million distinct CDR3 sequences, roughly 43% of them present only once. The data were taken from a study of blood T cells in healthy people across ages. This TCR was sampled from a human donor in good health. Input material: blood.

The CDR3 coding sequence is TGTGCCAGCAGCTCCGTCACCTCTGGGGCCAACGTCCTGACTTTC. This gives the protein CASSSVTSGANVLTF. The gene calls are TRBV7-9 and TRBJ2-6, with D unresolved. The CDR3 contains 15 residues. Germline CDR1 reads SEHNR; CDR2 reads FQNEAQ (reference sequence). The ends were cut back, 4 bases at V and 0 bases at J, with 7 bases in the middle.